Shown below are 25 T cell receptor beta chains from a single sample sequenced in a study of T cell repertoires in cytomegalovirus infection. Their target antigens are unknown. Each CDR3 protein gets one entry after TCRdb re-called the reads with MiXCR. Of roughly 920,000 distinct CDR3 sequences listed, roughly a third were seen once; the top ten hold 13%. The specimen comprised cultured CD8+ T cells from PBMCs, sampled from culture after CMV antigen stimulation. The receptors derive from a human donor in good health (CMV status not recorded). Some clones in this sample may be carry-over from other donors' samples.

This clonotype was seen a handful of times. V is TRBV9 and J is TRBJ1-1; 7 bases fit TRBD1. The trim removed 2 bases at V and 7 bases at J, leaving 8 bases unmatched. The germline CDR1 and CDR2 sequences are SGDLS and YYNGEE. The CDR3 length is 14 residues. Here the CDR3 reads CASSVETGYDEAFF. DNA of the CDR3: TGTGCCAGCAGCGTCGAGACAGGGTACGATGAAGCTTTCTTT.

This clonotype was observed many times. The chain carries TRBV7-2 and TRBJ1-5, with D uncertain. CDR3 length: 16 amino acids. Germline loops: CDR1 SGHTA, CDR2 FQGNSA. V lost 1 base and J lost 3, with 13 bases in between. Here the CDR3 DNA reads TGTGCCAGCAGCTTAGAGTTCCCGGGGAACAATCAGCCCCAGCATTTT. Translation: CASSLEFPGNNQPQHF. The full variable domain, in which reference TRBV7-2 and TRBJ1-5 provide the parts outside the CDR3, is GAGVSQSPSNKVTEKGKDVELRCDPISGHTALYWYRQSLGQGLEFLIYFQGNSAPDKSGLPSDRFSAERTGGSVSTLTIQRTQQEDSAVYLCASSLEFPGNNQPQHFGDGTRLSIL.

This clonotype showed up just a few times. V and J are TRBV19 and TRBJ2-1, with 9 bases identical to TRBD1. Germline V gene lookup returns CDR1 LNHDA and CDR2 SQIVND (reference sequence). CDR3 size: 15 residues. Trimming took 3 bases from V and 0 from J; bases not matched to a gene: 0. CDR3 region: CASSMGQGSYNEQFF. As DNA, the CDR3 is TGTGCCAGTAGTATGGGACAGGGCTCCTACAATGAGCAGTTCTTC.

There are a few counts of this clonotype. The chain couples TRBV11-3 to TRBJ2-5; 8 bases fit TRBD2. With 5 bases clipped from V and 10 bases from J, the junction kept 9 bases outside the gene matches. This CDR3 contains 13 residues. Germline assignment: CDR1 SGHNT and CDR2 YENEEA. The CDR3, as DNA: TGTGCCAGCAGCCCCAGCGGGGGCGCTGACCAGTACTTC. Amino acids: CASSPSGGADQYF.

V is TRBV27 and J is TRBJ2-7; 7 bases are shared with TRBD1. With 3 bases clipped from V and 0 bases from J, the junction kept 8 bases outside the gene matches. CDR3 length: 16 amino acids. The germline V gene encodes CDR1 MNHEY and CDR2 SMNVEV (reference sequence). The DNA of the CDR3 is TGTGCCAGCAGTTTTTCCGGGACAGCCAACTCCTACGAGCAGTACTTC. Protein product: CASSFSGTANSYEQYF.

The chain combines TRBV7-3 with TRBJ2-2; 9 bases are shared with TRBD2. V shed 4 bases and J 0 bases; nucleotides not matched to a gene: 9. In germline, CDR1 is SGHTA, CDR2 FQGTGA. The CDR3 has 18 residues. The CDR3 loop reads CASSSPRAGGANTGELFF. The CDR3 DNA follows: TGTGCCAGCAGCTCCCCGCGGGCGGGGGGGGCGAACACCGGGGAGCTGTTTTTT. Full variable domain (remainder filled in from reference TRBV7-3 and TRBJ2-2): GAGVSQTPSNKVTEKGKYVELRCDPISGHTALYWYRQSLGQGPEFLIYFQGTGAADDSGLPNDRFFAVRPEGSVSTLKIQRTERGDSAVYLCASSSPRAGGANTGELFFGEGSRLTVL.

The chain employs TRBV2 and TRBJ2-2; possibly TRBD1 or TRBD2 for D (5 bases each). The CDR3 spans 16 residues. V lost 5 bases, J lost 0 bases, and 13 bases lay in between. The germline CDR1 and CDR2 sequences are SNHLY and FYNNEI. The CDR3 reads CASSIRGPANTGELFF. CDR3 coding DNA: TGTGCCAGCAGTATTCGGGGACCCGCGAACACCGGGGAGCTGTTTTTT.

The J gene is TRBJ1-2, the V gene TRBV6-5; D might be TRBD1 (6 bases). Germline lookup yields CDR1 MNHEY and CDR2 SVGAGI. The V gene lost 6 bases and the J gene lost 6 bases, with 17 bases spanning the gap. CDR3 size: 14 residues. The CDR3 spells CASSIGGLVHGYTF. The CDR3 coding sequence is TGTGCCAGCAGCATCGGGGGGCTCGTCCATGGCTACACCTTC.

The chain joins TRBV7-9 to TRBJ2-3; TRBD1 agrees at 8 bases. V shed 10 bases and J 4 bases; nucleotides not matched to a gene: 16. Germline V gene data show CDR1 as SEHNR and CDR2 as FQNEAQ (reference sequence). This CDR3 spans 16 amino acids. CDR3 nucleotide sequence: TGTGCCAACAACCGACAGGGGCAGGACCTCCCAGATACGCAGTATTTT. Amino acid sequence: CANNRQGQDLPDTQYF.

This clonotype showed up just once. CDR3 amino acids: CASSLAGGGSYTF. The CDR3 region has the DNA TGTGCCAGCAGCTTGGCCGGGGGAGGAAGCTACACCTTC. This chain joins TRBV5-4 and TRBJ1-2, with a weak D call TRBD1 (5 bases). Germline CDR1 is SGHNT and CDR2 is YYREEE (reference sequence). V shed 0 bases and J shed 9 bases, with 12 bases lying between them. The CDR3 extends over 13 amino acids.

This clonotype was observed a handful of times. The V gene is TRBV6-5, the J gene TRBJ1-4; D gene uncertain. Trimming pared 0 bases from V and 12 bases from J, leaving 14 bases between. Germline values: CDR1 MNHEY, CDR2 SVGAGI. The CDR3 sequence is 14 residues long. This CDR3 is CASSYSDDARELFF. The CDR3 region has the DNA TGTGCCAGCAGTTACTCGGACGACGCACGGGAACTGTTTTTT.

About this clonotype: A read error may explain this, as a much larger clone is one base away. The chain carries TRBV7-6 and TRBJ2-2; 13 bases are a match to TRBD2. Germline CDR1 and CDR2: SGHVS and FNYEAQ. The CDR3 totals 18 residues. The CDR3 coding sequence is TGTGTCAGCAGCCCCGTACTAGCGGGGGGGAAAGACGGCGGGGAGCTGTTTTTT. Translated: CVSSPVLAGGKDGGELFF.

This clonotype was seen a single time. The chain carries TRBV28 and TRBJ2-7, with 9 nucleotides matching TRBD1. Germline V gene lookup returns CDR1 MDHEN and CDR2 SYDVKM. CDR3 size: 13 residues. V lost 8 bases and J lost 3; bases outside the gene matches: 5. The CDR3 protein is CASGLTGGYEQYV. DNA for the CDR3: TGTGCCAGCGGGTTGACAGGGGGCTACGAGCAGTACGTC.

The chain carries TRBV7-3 and TRBJ1-1; D possibly corresponds to TRBD1 (6 bases). The ends were cut back, 2 bases at V and 1 base at J, with 11 bases in the middle. The CDR3 runs 15 residues. Germline loops: CDR1 SGHTA, CDR2 FQGTGA. CDR3 region: CASSLGGGQNTEAFF. CDR3 bases: TGTGCCAGCAGCTTAGGGGGCGGACAGAACACTGAAGCTTTCTTT. The full variable domain, in which reference TRBV7-3 and TRBJ1-1 provide the parts outside the CDR3, is GAGVSQTPSNKVTEKGKYVELRCDPISGHTALYWYRQSLGQGPEFLIYFQGTGAADDSGLPNDRFFAVRPEGSVSTLKIQRTERGDSAVYLCASSLGGGQNTEAFFGQGTRLTVV.

The chain uses TRBV28 and TRBJ2-3, with TRBD2 identical over 8 bases. The CDR3 sequence is 14 residues long. Germline CDR1 MDHEN, CDR2 SYDVKM. The V and J ends lost 11 bases and 13 bases, in that order; junction bases with no gene match: 20. The CDR3 is CASGGGTSYTSEYF. The CDR3 DNA reads as TGTGCCTCGGGCGGGGGGACCAGTTATACCTCGGAGTATTTT. Together with reference TRBV28 and TRBJ2-3, the CDR3 gives the full variable domain: DVKVTQSSRYLVKRTGEKVFLECVQDMDHENMFWYRQDPGLGLRLIYFSYDVKMKEKGDIPEGYSVSREKKERFSLILESASTNQTSMYLCASGGGTSYTSEYFGPGTRLTVL.

This clonotype has just a few counts. This chain connects TRBV12-3 or TRBV12-4 to TRBJ2-7, with D possibly TRBD1 on 6 matching bases. V was pared by 7 bases and J by 0 bases, with 10 bases between. The CDR3 extends over 13 amino acids. The CDR3 nucleotides read TGTGCCAGCAAAGGGGGAAGCTCCTACGAGCAGTACGTC. Its translation is CASKGGSSYEQYV.

The gene calls are TRBV7-6 and TRBJ1-2; 10 nucleotides line up with TRBD1. Germline-derived CDR1 and CDR2 are SGHVS and FNYEAQ. J gave up 5 bases and V 1 base, and 4 bases lay outside the gene matches. CDR3 length equals 15 residues. CDR3 sequence reads: CASSLDPGQGYGYTF. CDR3 in DNA: TGTGCCAGCAGCTTAGACCCGGGACAGGGGTATGGCTACACCTTC.

The chain carries TRBV6-2 or TRBV6-3 and TRBJ2-1; D might be TRBD2 (7 bases). V was shortened by 2 bases and J by 0 bases, with 23 bases between the two germline ends. Germline CDR1 is MNHEY and CDR2 is SVGEGT. This CDR3 is built from 20 residues. The CDR3 DNA reads TGTGCCAGCAGTTACCCCTCGGGGGGCGCCACGTCCAGCTCCTACAATGAGCAGTTCTTC. This sequence encodes CASSYPSGGATSSSYNEQFF.

Details on this clonotype: This may be a read error, as it is one base from a much larger clone. Likely a read error: the CDR3 ends without its conserved phenylalanine or tryptophan. This chain uses TRBV7-6 with TRBJ2-5; D perhaps matches TRBD2 (5 bases). Germline CDR1 is SGHVS and CDR2 is FNYEAQ. The V end lost 4 bases, the J end lost 3 bases, and 9 bases lay between the germline ends. This CDR3 has 13 amino acids. CDR3 loop: CASSSGIEETQYS. CDR3 DNA: TGTGCCAGCAGCTCGGGGATAGAAGAGACCCAGTACTCC.

This clonotype was observed a handful of times. This chain uses TRBV18 with TRBJ2-7, with 7 nucleotides matching TRBD1. The CDR3 has 13 residues. Per germline, CDR1 KGHSH and CDR2 LQKENI. Unmatched junction bases numbered 4, after V lost 2 bases and J lost 6 bases. CDR3 loop: CASSPRQGTEQYF. Written as DNA, the CDR3 is TGTGCCAGCTCACCAAGACAGGGAACCGAGCAGTACTTC.

The chain carries TRBV27 and TRBJ2-3, with TRBD2 matching over 8 bases. The junction had 5 bases not matched to a gene; V was cut back by 5 bases and J by 1 base. This CDR3 region has 15 residues. Germline values: CDR1 MNHEY, CDR2 SMNVEV (reference sequence). Here the CDR3 reads CASSREGWGTDTQYF. DNA for the CDR3: TGTGCCAGCAGTCGGGAGGGCTGGGGCACAGATACGCAGTATTTT.

The rearrangement links TRBV20-1 to TRBJ1-5, with no clear D. The V end lost 2 bases, the J end lost 0 bases, and 11 bases lay between the germline ends. There are 15 residues in the CDR3. Germline V gives CDR1 DFQATT, CDR2 SNEGSKA (reference sequence). CDR3: CSARPRTGSNQPQHF. In DNA, the CDR3 is TGCAGTGCTAGACCCCGGACGGGTAGCAATCAGCCCCAGCATTTT.

Note on this clonotype: A read error may account for a junction end that differs from germline. The genes are TRBV6-1 and TRBJ1-1; no reliable D call. The CDR3 totals 10 residues. The germline gives CDR1 MNHNS, CDR2 SASEGT. CDR3 residues: CASSRSDAFF. CDR3 in DNA: TGTGCCAGCAGCCGGTCTGATGCTTTCTTT.

J is TRBJ2-3 and V is TRBV28; D unresolved. The CDR3 is made up of 18 amino acids. Germline-derived CDR1 and CDR2 are MDHEN and SYDVKM. The V gene lost 3 bases and the J gene lost 0 bases, with 19 bases spanning the gap. Here the CDR3 reads CASSFLEGQTLSTDTQYF. The DNA of the CDR3 is TGTGCCAGCAGTTTCCTCGAAGGGCAAACCCTAAGCACAGATACGCAGTATTTT.

This sequence joins TRBV12-3 or TRBV12-4 and TRBJ1-2; the D gene is possibly TRBD1 (5 bases). V was trimmed by 3 bases and J by 7 bases, leaving 15 bases between them. This CDR3 has 14 amino acids. The CDR3 sequence: CASSLDGGGGGYTF. The CDR3 nucleotides read TGTGCCAGCAGTTTGGATGGGGGAGGCGGTGGCTACACCTTC.